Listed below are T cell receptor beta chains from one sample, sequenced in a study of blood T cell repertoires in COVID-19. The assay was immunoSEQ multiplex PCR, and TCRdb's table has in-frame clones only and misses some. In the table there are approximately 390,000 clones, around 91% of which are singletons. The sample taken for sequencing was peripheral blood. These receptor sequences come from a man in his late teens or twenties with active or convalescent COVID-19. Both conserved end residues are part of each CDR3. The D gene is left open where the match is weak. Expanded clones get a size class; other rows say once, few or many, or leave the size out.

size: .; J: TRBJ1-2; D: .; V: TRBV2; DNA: TGTGCCAGCAGTATTGACGGAGTGGTTCAGTTC; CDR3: CASSIDGVVQF
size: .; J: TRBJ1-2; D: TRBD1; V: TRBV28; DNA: TGTGCCAGCAGCAGACAGGGGGGCTACACCTTC; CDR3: CASSRQGGYTF
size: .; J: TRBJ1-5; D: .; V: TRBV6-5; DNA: TGTGCCATCCCGTTAAGCAATCAGCCCCAGCATTTT; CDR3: CAIPLSNQPQHF
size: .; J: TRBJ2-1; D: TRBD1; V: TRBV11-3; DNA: TGTGCCAGCAGCTCTACAGGGGGCGCCTACAATGAGCAGTTCTTC; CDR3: CASSSTGGAYNEQFF
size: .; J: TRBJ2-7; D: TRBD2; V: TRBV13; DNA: TGTGCCAGCAGCCGCCCGGGGGGGCGCTACGAGCAGTACTTC; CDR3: CASSRPGGRYEQYF
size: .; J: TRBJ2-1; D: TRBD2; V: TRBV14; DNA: TGTGCCAGCAGCCAAGCTAGCGGGAGCACTTCCTACAATGAGCAGTTCTTC; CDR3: CASSQASGSTSYNEQFF
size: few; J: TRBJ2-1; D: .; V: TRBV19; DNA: TGTGCCAGTAGTTTGCTACCCAACAATGAGCAGTTCTTC; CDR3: CASSLLPNNEQFF
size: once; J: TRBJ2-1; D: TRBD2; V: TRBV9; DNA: TGTGCCAGCAGCGCAGCGGGGCAGGAGTACAATGAGCAGTTCTTC; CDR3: CASSAAGQEYNEQFF
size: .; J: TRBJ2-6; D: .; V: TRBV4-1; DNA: TGCGCCAGCAGCCGCTCTGGGGCCAACGTGCTGACTTTC; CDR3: CASSRSGANVLTF
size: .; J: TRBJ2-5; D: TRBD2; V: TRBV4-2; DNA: TGTGCCAGCAGCCAAGGGGGGGAGGGAGAAGAGACCCAGTACTTC; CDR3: CASSQGGEGEETQYF
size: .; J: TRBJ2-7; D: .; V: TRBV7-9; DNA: TGTGCCAGCACCCCCGTGGCCGCTTACGAGCAGTACTTC; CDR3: CASTPVAAYEQYF
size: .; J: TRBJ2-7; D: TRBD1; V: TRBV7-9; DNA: TGTGCCAGCAGCCGCCTTCATTCGTTGGGGACAGAAAACTACGAGCAGTACTTC; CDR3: CASSRLHSLGTENYEQYF
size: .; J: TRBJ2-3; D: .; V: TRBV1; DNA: TGCACCAGCAGCCAAGATCCAGGGGGCACAGATACGCAGTATTTT; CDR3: CTSSQDPGGTDTQYF
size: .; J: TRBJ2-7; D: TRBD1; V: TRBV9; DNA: TGTGCCAGCAGCCCAGGGGGCGAGCAGTACTTC; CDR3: CASSPGGEQYF
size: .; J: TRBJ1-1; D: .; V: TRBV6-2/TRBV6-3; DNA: TGTGCCAGCAGTACAACAGGTACTACTGAAGCTTTCTTT; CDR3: CASSTTGTTEAFF
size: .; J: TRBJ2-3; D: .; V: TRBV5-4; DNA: TGTGCCAGCAGCGCGGGACCGAGCTCCTTCGGGGATACGCAGTATTTT; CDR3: CASSAGPSSFGDTQYF
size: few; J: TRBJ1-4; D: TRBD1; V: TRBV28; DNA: TGTGCCAGCGATCACAGGGGGGGTAATGAAAAACTGTTTTTT; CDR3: CASDHRGGNEKLFF
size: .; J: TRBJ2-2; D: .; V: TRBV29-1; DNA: TGCAGCGTTGAAAGGGTCGACAGGGCGGGGACCGGGGAGCTGTTTTTT; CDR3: CSVERVDRAGTGELFF
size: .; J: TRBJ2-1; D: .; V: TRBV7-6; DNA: TGTGCCAGCAGCTTACGACAGCCGGTAGCCCACTACAATGAGCAGTTCTTC; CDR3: CASSLRQPVAHYNEQFF
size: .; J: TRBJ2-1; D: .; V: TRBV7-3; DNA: TGTGCCAGCAGCTTAAATAAACGGGGGGCCCTCAATGAGCAGTTCTTC; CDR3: CASSLNKRGALNEQFF
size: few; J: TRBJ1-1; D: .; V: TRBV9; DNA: TGTGCCAGCAGCCGGTTTTTGAACACTGAAGCTTTCTTT; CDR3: CASSRFLNTEAFF
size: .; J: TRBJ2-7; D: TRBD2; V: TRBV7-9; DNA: TGTGCCAGCAGCCCATCCAAAGGGAGCGGGAGGGCCCTCGACGAGCAGTACTTC; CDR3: CASSPSKGSGRALDEQYF
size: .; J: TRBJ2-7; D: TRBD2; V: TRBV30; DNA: TGTGCCTGGAGTCCTATTGGGACTAGAATTAACGAGCAGTACTTC; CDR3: CAWSPIGTRINEQYF
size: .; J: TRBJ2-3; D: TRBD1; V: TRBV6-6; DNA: TGTGCCAGCACTTGGGGACAGGGGACAGATACGCAGTATTTT; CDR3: CASTWGQGTDTQYF
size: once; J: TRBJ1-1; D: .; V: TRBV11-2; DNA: TGTGCCAGCAGCCAAGGACACACGAACACTGAAGCTTTCTTT; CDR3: CASSQGHTNTEAFF
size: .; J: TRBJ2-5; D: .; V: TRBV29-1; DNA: TGCAGCGTTGAAGTAGGGAGGGAGACCCAGTACTTC; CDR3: CSVEVGRETQYF
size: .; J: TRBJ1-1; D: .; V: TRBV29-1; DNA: TGCAGCGTTGGTTTAGGCTTTCGGGATATGAACACTGAAGCTTTCTTT; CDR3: CSVGLGFRDMNTEAFF
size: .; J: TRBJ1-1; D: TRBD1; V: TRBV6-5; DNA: TGTGCCAGCGCGCCCGGGACGACAGGGACCACTGAAGCTTTCTTT; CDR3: CASAPGTTGTTEAFF
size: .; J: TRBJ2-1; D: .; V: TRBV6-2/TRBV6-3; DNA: TGTGCCAGCAGTTACTCAGGGGCATCATCCTACAATGAGCAGTTCTTC; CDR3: CASSYSGASSYNEQFF
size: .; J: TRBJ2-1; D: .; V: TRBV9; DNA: TGTGCCAGCAGCCTCTACTGGACAGGAGGGCGTGAGCAGTTCTTC; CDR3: CASSLYWTGGREQFF
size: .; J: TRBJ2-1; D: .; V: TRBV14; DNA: TGTGCCAGCAGCCCTGTCCGCTACAATGAGCAGTTCTTC; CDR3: CASSPVRYNEQFF
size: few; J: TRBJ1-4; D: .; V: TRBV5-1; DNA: TGCGCCAGCAGCTTGGACAGGGCGCGGCTGAGTGAAAAACTGTTTTTT; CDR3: CASSLDRARLSEKLFF
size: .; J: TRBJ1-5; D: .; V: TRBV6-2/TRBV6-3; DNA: TGTGCCAGCAGTTACTCGACAGGTATCGTCCAGCCCCAGCATTTT; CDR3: CASSYSTGIVQPQHF
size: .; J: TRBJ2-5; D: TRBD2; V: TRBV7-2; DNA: TGTGCCAGCAGCTCCGGGGGGTACGACTCGGAGACCCAGTACTTC; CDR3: CASSSGGYDSETQYF
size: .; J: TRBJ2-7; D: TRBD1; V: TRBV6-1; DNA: TGTGCCAGCAGTGATTTTCCCAGACAGGGGAGCTACGAGCAGTACTTC; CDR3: CASSDFPRQGSYEQYF
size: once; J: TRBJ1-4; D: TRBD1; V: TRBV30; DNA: TGTGCCCGGACCCGGACAGGGGGCGCAACTAATGAAAAACTGTTTTTT; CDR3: CARTRTGGATNEKLFF
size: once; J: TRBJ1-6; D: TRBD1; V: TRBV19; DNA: TGTGCCACCGGACAGGGCTATTCACCCCTCCACTTT; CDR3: CATGQGYSPLHF
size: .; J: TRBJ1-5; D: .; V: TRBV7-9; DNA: TGTGCCAGCAGCCAGCTAGAATATCAGCCCCAGCATTTT; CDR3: CASSQLEYQPQHF
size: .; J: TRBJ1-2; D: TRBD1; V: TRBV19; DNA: TGTGCCAGTACCGCTCTGTTAGGGGGCAGCTATGGCTACACCTTC; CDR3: CASTALLGGSYGYTF
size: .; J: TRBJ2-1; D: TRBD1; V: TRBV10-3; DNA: TGTGGGAGCCGGGACAGTCACAATGAGCAGTTCTTC; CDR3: CGSRDSHNEQFF
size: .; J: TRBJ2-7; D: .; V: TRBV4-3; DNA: TGCGCCAGCAGCCTAAACCAAGGGGGGGCCGAGCAGTACTTC; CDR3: CASSLNQGGAEQYF
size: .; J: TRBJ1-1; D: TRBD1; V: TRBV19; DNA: TGTGCCAGTTGTGACAGGGGAAACACTGAAGCTTTCTTT; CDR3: CASCDRGNTEAFF
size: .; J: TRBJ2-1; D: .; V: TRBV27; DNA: TGTGCCAGCAGTTGGTCAGAATACTACAATGAGCAGTTCTTC; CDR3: CASSWSEYYNEQFF
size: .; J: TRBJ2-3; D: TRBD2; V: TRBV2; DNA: TGTGCCAGCATTAAAGGGGAGGGTTCAGATACGCAGTATTTT; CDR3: CASIKGEGSDTQYF
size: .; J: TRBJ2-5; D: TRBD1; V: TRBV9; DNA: TGTGCCAGCAGCGATGAGGACAGGGTTGAGACCCAGTACTTC; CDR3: CASSDEDRVETQYF
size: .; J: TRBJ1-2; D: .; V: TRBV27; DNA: TGTGCCAGCAGTTTAATTGGCGGAGATGGCTACACCTTC; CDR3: CASSLIGGDGYTF
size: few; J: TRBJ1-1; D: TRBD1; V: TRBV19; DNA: TGTGCCAGTAGATCGACAGGGAGCTTTGCTGAAGCTTTCTTT; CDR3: CASRSTGSFAEAFF
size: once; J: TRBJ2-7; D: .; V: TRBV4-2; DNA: TGTGCCAGCAGCCAATCCCTTTCGGGAATCTACGAGCAGTACTTC; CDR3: CASSQSLSGIYEQYF